A single sample is the source of the 19 T cell receptor beta chains below, sequenced in a study of identifying expanded T cells in peripheral blood. Assay: immunoSEQ multiplex PCR; the TCRdb copy retains only in-frame clones and omits some. The sample has around 56,000 clones, approximately 80% seen once; the top ten hold approximately 15%. The sequenced material came from blood. The receptors derive from a person between 18 and 75 years old in good health.

This clone was seen just once. The chain uses TRBV29-1 and TRBJ2-3; D gene unclear. CDR3 size: 11 residues. The V end was cut by 3 bases, the J end by 3 bases, with 4 bases between. Per germline, CDR1 SQVTM and CDR2 ANQGSEA. CDR3 sequence (DNA): TGCAGCGTTGAGTGGACAGATACGCAGTATTTT. Translating it yields CSVEWTDTQYF.

V and J are TRBV2 and TRBJ2-6; perhaps TRBD1 as D (5 bases). The CDR3 extends over 15 amino acids. The V gene lost 6 bases and the J gene lost 1 base, with 10 bases spanning the gap. The germline V gene encodes CDR1 SNHLY and CDR2 FYNNEI. CDR3 nucleotide sequence: TGTGCCAGCAGCGTCCAGGGATCTGGGGCCAACGTCCTGACTTTC. Its protein product is CASSVQGSGANVLTF.

The rearrangement links TRBV7-2 to TRBJ2-5; 9 bases are a match to TRBD2. V lost 4 bases, J lost 1 base, and 1 base stayed unmatched. CDR1 is SGHTA and CDR2 is FQGNSA in the germline V gene. The CDR3 has 14 amino acids. The CDR3 nucleotides are TGTGCCAGCAGCTGGGGACTAGCCCAAGAGACCCAGTACTTC. It translates to CASSWGLAQETQYF.

The chain links TRBV7-9 to TRBJ1-2, with 7 positions matching TRBD1. V was pared by 1 base and J by 2 bases, with 7 bases of the junction left unmatched. The CDR3 spans 16 residues. Germline V gene data show CDR1 as SEHNR and CDR2 as FQNEAQ (reference sequence). The CDR3 DNA is TGTGCCAGCAGCTTAGAGTTCGCAGGGGGGAACTATGGCTACACCTTC. Translated, it gives CASSLEFAGGNYGYTF.

This chain joins TRBV5-6 and TRBJ1-4, with TRBD1 identical over 7 bases. J gave up 5 bases and V 3 bases, and 4 bases lay outside the gene matches. Germline V lookup: CDR1 SGHDT, CDR2 YYEEEE. This CDR3 is built from 14 residues. The CDR3 nucleotides read TGTGCCAGCAGCTCCCGGGACAGAAATGAAAAACTGTTTTTT. Translated, it gives CASSSRDRNEKLFF.

The chain uses TRBV4-3 and TRBJ2-5, with 7 positions matching TRBD2. The DNA end lines up better with TRBJ2-7; the J call may be wrong. Germline V CDR1 and CDR2: LGHNA, YSLEER. This CDR3 spans 15 amino acids. The CDR3 loop is CASSQEASGSYEQYF. CDR3 nucleotide sequence: TGCGCCAGCAGCCAAGAGGCTAGCGGATCCTACGAGCAGTACTTC.

This chain joins TRBV7-2 and TRBJ2-7; TRBD2 matches at 9 bases. This CDR3 is built from 17 residues. V lost 2 bases and J lost 7; bases outside the gene matches: 15. CDR1 is SGHTA, CDR2 FQGNSA, per germline. This CDR3 is CASSLPRLGLAQSEQYF. The DNA of the CDR3 is TGTGCCAGCAGCTTACCCCGCCTGGGACTAGCCCAGTCGGAGCAGTACTTC.

The V and J genes are TRBV6-1 and TRBJ2-7, with TRBD1 as a possible D gene (6 bases). The CDR3 extends over 14 amino acids. Trimming took off 4 bases at V and 0 bases at J, with 10 bases between the two ends. CDR1 is MNHNS, CDR2 SASEGT, per germline. CDR3: CASSVGTSSYEQYV. The CDR3 DNA is TGTGCCAGCAGTGTTGGGACATCCTCCTACGAGCAGTACGTC.

V and J are TRBV7-8 and TRBJ2-1; 11 bases match TRBD2. CDR3 length: 17 amino acids. CDR1 and CDR2 (germline): SGHVS, FQNEAQ. V lost 4 bases and J lost 0; bases outside the gene matches: 5. In DNA form, the CDR3 reads TGTGCCAGCAGCTGGACGGGGACTAGCGGCTCCTACAATGAGCAGTTCTTC. Its protein product is CASSWTGTSGSYNEQFF. Full variable domain (outside the CDR3, taken from reference TRBV7-8 and TRBJ2-1): GAGVSQSPRYKVAKRGQDVALRCDPISGHVSLFWYQQALGQGPEFLTYFQNEAQLDKSGLPSDRFFAERPEGSVSTLKIQRTQQEDSAVYLCASSWTGTSGSYNEQFFGPGTRLTVL.

The gene calls are TRBV4-1 and TRBJ2-5; a possible D gene is TRBD2 (5 bases). V lost 5 bases and J 4 bases, leaving 14 bases between the germline ends. Per germline, CDR1 MGHRA and CDR2 YSYEKL. The CDR3 has 14 residues. The CDR3 bases are TGCGCCAGCAGCTTCCAGGAGGTAGGAGAGACCCAGTACTTC. This codes for CASSFQEVGETQYF.

This sequence joins TRBV5-1 and TRBJ1-1, with 7 bases aligning to TRBD1. With 4 bases clipped from V and 0 bases from J, the junction kept 6 bases outside the gene matches. The CDR3 totals 15 residues. CDR1 and CDR2 from the germline V gene are SGHRS and YFSETQ. As DNA, the CDR3 is TGCGCCAGCAGCGGCCTGACAGGGTTGAACACTGAAGCTTTCTTT. It is translated as CASSGLTGLNTEAFF.

V and J are TRBV21-1 and TRBJ2-6; the tabulated D call, TRBD2, remains unverified against the DNA. TRBV21-1 represents a pseudogene. There are 20 residues in the CDR3. The CDR3 sequence is CASSKDRWGVQSSGANVLTF. The CDR3 DNA reads as TGTGCCAGCAGCAAAGATCGGTGGGGGGTCCAGAGCTCTGGGGCCAACGTCCTGACTTTC.

V is TRBV19 and J is TRBJ1-5; D unresolved. V lost 5 bases and J lost 3, with 11 bases in between. This CDR3 has 14 residues. Germline CDR1 is LNHDA and CDR2 is SQIVND (reference sequence). Here the CDR3 reads CASSYKGINQPQHF. The CDR3 bases are TGTGCCAGTAGTTATAAGGGCATCAATCAGCCCCAGCATTTT.

The chain links TRBV6-1 to TRBJ1-5, with D possibly TRBD1 on 5 matching bases. The CDR3 runs 16 residues. V lost 2 bases and J 7 bases, leaving 18 bases between the germline ends. Per the germline V gene, CDR1 is MNHNS and CDR2 is SASEGT. CDR3 residues: CASSERVWGSGQPQHF. For the CDR3, the DNA is TGTGCCAGCAGTGAAAGGGTTTGGGGGAGCGGGCAGCCCCAGCATTTT.

The J gene is TRBJ1-1, the V gene TRBV5-1, with a possible D match to TRBD1 (5 bases). The CDR3 totals 16 residues. CDR1 is SGHRS, CDR2 YFSETQ, per germline. Trimming took 4 bases from V and 2 from J, leaving 18 bases between them. The CDR3 loop is CASSTDGGGLNTEAFF. The CDR3 DNA is TGCGCCAGCAGCACTGACGGGGGAGGTCTTAACACTGAAGCTTTCTTT.

The chain joins TRBV19 to TRBJ2-3, with TRBD1 identical over 8 bases. V was pared by 1 base and J by 6 bases, with 0 bases of the junction left unmatched. Germline lookup yields CDR1 LNHDA and CDR2 SQIVND (reference sequence). The CDR3 extends over 13 amino acids. The chain's CDR3 is CASSIGTGDTQYF. CDR3 bases: TGTGCCAGTAGTATAGGGACAGGGGATACGCAGTATTTT.

The rearrangement links TRBV5-4 to TRBJ2-1; D might be TRBD1 (5 bases). Trimming left V 0 bases short and J 8 bases short, with 18 bases between. The CDR3 is 16 amino acids. Looked up from germline, CDR1 is SGHNT and CDR2 is YYREEE (reference sequence). Here the CDR3 reads CASSLAILGTRDEQFF. In DNA, the CDR3 is TGTGCCAGCAGCTTGGCCATTCTGGGCACCAGGGATGAGCAGTTCTTC.

The genes are TRBV7-9 and TRBJ1-1; D perhaps matches TRBD1 (5 bases). Looked up from germline, CDR1 is SEHNR and CDR2 is FQNEAQ (reference sequence). This CDR3 is 13 amino acids long. Trimming left V 3 bases short and J 1 base short, with 6 bases between. The DNA of the CDR3 is TGTGCCAGCAGCTTGGGGGAGAACACTGAAGCTTTCTTT. This sequence encodes CASSLGENTEAFF.

CDR3 sequence: CASSSMSGTSGRADTQYF. The CDR3, as DNA: TGCGCCAGCAGCTCAATGTCCGGGACTAGCGGGAGGGCAGATACGCAGTATTTT. This chain links TRBV5-1 with TRBJ2-3; TRBD2 matches 16 bases. Trimming at V came to 3 bases and at J to 4 bases, leaving 8 bases not matched to a gene. CDR1 is SGHRS and CDR2 is YFSETQ in the germline V gene. CDR3 length equals 18 residues.